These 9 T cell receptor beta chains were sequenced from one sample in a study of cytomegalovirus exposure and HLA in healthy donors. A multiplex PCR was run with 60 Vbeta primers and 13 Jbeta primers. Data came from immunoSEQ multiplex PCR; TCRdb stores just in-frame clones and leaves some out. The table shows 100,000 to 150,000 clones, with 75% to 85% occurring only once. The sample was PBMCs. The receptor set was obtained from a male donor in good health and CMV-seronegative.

DNA of the CDR3: TGTGCCAGCAGCCCCGGGACTAGCGATGGTACAGATACGCAGTATTTT. This translates into CASSPGTSDGTDTQYF. The chain recombines TRBV6-4 with TRBJ2-3, with 10 bases matching TRBD2. The CDR3 covers 16 residues. Germline V gives CDR1 MRHNA, CDR2 SNTAGT. V trimming: 6 bases; J trimming: 3 bases; junction bases outside the gene matches: 9.

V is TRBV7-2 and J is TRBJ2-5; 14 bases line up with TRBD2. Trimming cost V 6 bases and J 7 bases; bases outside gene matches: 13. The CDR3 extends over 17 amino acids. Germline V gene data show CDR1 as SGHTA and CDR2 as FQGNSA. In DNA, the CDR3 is TGTGCCAGCAGTACGTCAGGACTAGCGGGGGGCACGGGGACCCAGTACTTC. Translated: CASSTSGLAGGTGTQYF.

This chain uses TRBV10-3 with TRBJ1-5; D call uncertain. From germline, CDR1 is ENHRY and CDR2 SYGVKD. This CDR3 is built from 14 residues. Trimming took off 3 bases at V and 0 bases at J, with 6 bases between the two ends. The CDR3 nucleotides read TGTGCCATCAGTGACTATCGTAGCAATCAGCCCCAGCATTTT. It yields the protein CAISDYRSNQPQHF.

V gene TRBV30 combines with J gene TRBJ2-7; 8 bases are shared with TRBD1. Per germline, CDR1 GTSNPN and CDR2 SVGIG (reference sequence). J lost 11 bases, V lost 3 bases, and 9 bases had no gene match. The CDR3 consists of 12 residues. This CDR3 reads CAWRKRTGMEYF. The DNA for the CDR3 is TGTGCCTGGAGGAAAAGGACAGGGATGGAGTACTTC.

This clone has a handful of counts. The CDR3, as DNA: TGTGCCAGCAGGCGTACAGGGGACGAGCAGTTCTTC. Encoded protein: CASRRTGDEQFF. The rearrangement links TRBV7-9 to TRBJ2-1, with 7 bases lining up with TRBD1. The ends lost 6 bases at V and 10 bases at J; junction bases unmatched: 6. In germline, CDR1 is SEHNR, CDR2 FQNEAQ (reference sequence). This CDR3 region has 12 residues. Filled out from reference TRBV7-9 and TRBJ2-1, the complete variable domain reads DTGVSQNPRHKITKRGQNVTFRCDPISEHNRLYWYRQTLGQGPEFLTYFQNEAQLEKSRLLSDRFSAERPKGSFSTLEIQRTEQGDSAMYLCASRRTGDEQFFGPGTRLTVL.

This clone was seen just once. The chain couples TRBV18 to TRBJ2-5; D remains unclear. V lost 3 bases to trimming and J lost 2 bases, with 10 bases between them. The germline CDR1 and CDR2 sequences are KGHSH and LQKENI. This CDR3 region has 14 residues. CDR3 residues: CASSPPGTQETQYF. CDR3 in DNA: TGTGCCAGCTCACCCCCGGGTACACAAGAGACCCAGTACTTC.

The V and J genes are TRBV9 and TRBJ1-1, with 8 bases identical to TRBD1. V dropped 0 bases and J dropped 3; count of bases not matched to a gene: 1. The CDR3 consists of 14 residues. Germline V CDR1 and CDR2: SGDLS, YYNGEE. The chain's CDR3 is CASSVGQGYTEAFF. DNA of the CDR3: TGTGCCAGCAGCGTAGGACAGGGGTACACTGAAGCTTTCTTT. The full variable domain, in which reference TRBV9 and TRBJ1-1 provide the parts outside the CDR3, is DSGVTQTPKHLITATGQRVTLRCSPRSGDLSVYWYQQSLDQGLQFLIQYYNGEERAKGNILERFSAQQFPDLHSELNLSSLELGDSALYFCASSVGQGYTEAFFGQGTRLTVV.

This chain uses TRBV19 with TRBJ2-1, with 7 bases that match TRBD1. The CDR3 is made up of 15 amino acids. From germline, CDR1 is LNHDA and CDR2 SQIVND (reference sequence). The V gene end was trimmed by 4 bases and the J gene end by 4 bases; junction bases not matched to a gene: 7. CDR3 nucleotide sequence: TGTGCCAGTAGTAACAGGGGAAGGCCTTACAATGAGCAGTTCTTC. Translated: CASSNRGRPYNEQFF.

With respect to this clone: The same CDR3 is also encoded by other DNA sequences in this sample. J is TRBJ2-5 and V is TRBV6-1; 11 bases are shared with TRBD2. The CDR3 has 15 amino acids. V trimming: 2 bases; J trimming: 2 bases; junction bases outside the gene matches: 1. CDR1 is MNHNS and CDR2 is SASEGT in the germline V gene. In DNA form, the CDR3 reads TGTGCCAGCAGTGAATTAGCGGGGGGGCAAGAGACCCAGTACTTC. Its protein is CASSELAGGQETQYF.